Presented here are 12 T cell receptor beta chains from one specimen sequenced in a study of T cell responses to AZD1222 COVID-19 vaccine. The method was immunoSEQ multiplex PCR; TCRdb's version includes in-frame clones alone and lacks a portion of them. The sample has 95,000 to 100,000 clones, around 84% seen once. Material: peripheral blood, obtained on day 0 of AZD1222 vaccination. These receptors originate from an adult in good health.

V gene TRBV11-3 combines with J gene TRBJ2-1; 8 nucleotides match TRBD2. The germline gives CDR1 SGHNT, CDR2 YENEEA. Losses at the gene ends were 2 bases for V and 7 bases for J; bases not matched to a gene: 13. The CDR3 length is 17 residues. DNA for the CDR3: TGTGCCAGCAGCTTATTTGGTGGAGCGGGAGACGAGAATGAGCAGTTCTTC. It is translated as CASSLFGGAGDENEQFF.

The J gene is TRBJ2-7, the V gene TRBV7-2; 7 bases match TRBD1. The CDR3 length is 15 residues. CDR1 and CDR2 from the germline V gene are SGHTA and FQGNSA. Germline trimming cut 1 base from V and 6 bases from J; bases unmatched to any gene: 9. This CDR3 is CASSLDRGPRSEQYF. The DNA for the CDR3 is TGTGCCAGCAGCTTAGACAGGGGACCGCGGAGCGAGCAGTACTTC.

The genes are TRBV12-3 or TRBV12-4 and TRBJ1-2; TRBD1 is a possible D gene (5 bases). The CDR3 spans 11 residues. Trimming took 7 bases from V and 8 from J, leaving 11 bases between them. The CDR3 spells CASTPPGGYTF. The CDR3 DNA follows: TGTGCCAGCACCCCCCCAGGGGGCTACACCTTC.

The rearrangement links TRBV28 to TRBJ1-2, with a weak D call TRBD1 (6 bases). CDR3 length: 15 amino acids. Germline V gene sequence: CDR1 MDHEN, CDR2 SYDVKM. Trimming removed 7 bases from V and 4 bases from J, with 19 bases in between. The CDR3 nucleotides are TGTGCCAGCACTATTCGGAGGGGACATTTCTATGGCTACACCTTC. This codes for CASTIRRGHFYGYTF.

The V call is TRBV7-2, the J call TRBJ2-1; the D gene could be TRBD1 or TRBD2 (6 bases each). The CDR3 spans 14 residues. V was pared by 5 bases and J by 4 bases, with 12 bases between. CDR1 is SGHTA, CDR2 FQGNSA, per germline. CDR3 DNA: TGTGCCAGCAGCCAACCGGGGGCGTACAATGAGCAGTTCTTC. Encoded protein: CASSQPGAYNEQFF.

This chain joins TRBV25-1 and TRBJ1-1, with D tentatively TRBD1 (6 bases). The germline CDR1 and CDR2 sequences are MGHDK and SYGVNS. The V and J ends lost 8 bases and 10 bases respectively, with 14 bases between them. CDR3 length equals 11 residues. This CDR3 reads CASGGQLRAFF. The CDR3 DNA reads TGTGCCAGCGGCGGACAGCTTCGAGCTTTCTTT.

For the CDR3, the DNA is TGTGCCAGCACCCCCGTTGGGGACTATGGCTACACCTTC. It translates to CASTPVGDYGYTF. The J gene is TRBJ1-2, the V gene TRBV12-3 or TRBV12-4; unclear D gene. With 7 bases removed from V and 3 bases from J, the gap between germline ends came to 12 bases. The CDR3 spans 13 residues.

In its sample, this clone was seen once. This rearrangement joins TRBV9 to TRBJ2-2; 7 nucleotides agree with TRBD2. Trimming removed 0 bases from V and 0 bases from J; junction bases left unmatched: 2. Germline values: CDR1 SGDLS, CDR2 YYNGEE. The CDR3 spans 16 residues. In DNA form, the CDR3 reads TGTGCCAGCAGCGTAGGAACTAGCGCGAACACCGGGGAGCTGTTTTTT. Protein product: CASSVGTSANTGELFF.

This chain connects TRBV14 to TRBJ2-2; no definite D call. V was cut by 1 base and J by 5 bases, with 8 bases left in between. There are 14 residues in the CDR3. Germline V gene lookup returns CDR1 SGHDN and CDR2 FVKESK. CDR3 nucleotide sequence: TGTGCCAGCAGCCAAGTGGGATCGACCGGGGAGCTGTTTTTT. It translates to CASSQVGSTGELFF.

CDR3 protein: CASSQGEQFF. The CDR3 coding sequence is TGTGCCAGCAGCCAAGGTGAGCAGTTCTTC. V and J are TRBV3-1 (or the pseudogene TRBV3-2) and TRBJ2-1; D is undetermined. Looked up from germline, CDR1 is LGHDT and CDR2 is YNNKEL (reference sequence). With 1 base removed from V and 9 bases from J, the gap between germline ends came to 1 base. The CDR3 covers 10 residues.

The chain employs TRBV20-1 and TRBJ2-7; D tentatively fits TRBD1 or TRBD2 (7 bases each). Looked up from germline, CDR1 is DFQATT and CDR2 is SNEGSKA (reference sequence). V lost 3 bases to trimming and J lost 5 bases, with 17 bases between them. The CDR3 runs 14 residues. DNA of the CDR3: TGCAGTGCTAGTCCAGGGGGGGGAATCCACGAGCAGTACTTC. This encodes CSASPGGGIHEQYF.

V and J are TRBV18 and TRBJ1-1; D may be TRBD1 (6 bases). V gave up 4 bases and J gave up 4 bases, with 16 bases separating them. Germline V lookup: CDR1 KGHSH, CDR2 LQKENI. The CDR3 has 15 residues. Here the CDR3 reads CASSLSGDKVTEAFF. Written as DNA, the CDR3 is TGTGCCAGCTCACTCAGCGGGGACAAAGTCACTGAAGCTTTCTTT.